This T cell receptor (beta chain) originates from a study of beta chain features in type 1 diabetes. Study-wide findings and caveats: Shorter TCRB CDR3s, moderately but significantly so, were found in Type 1 diabetes patients in all four CD4+ subsets. Unsettled here was the matter of whether HLA type influences TCRB rearrangement. Sequencing the cDNA could make cells with high TCR expression show up more than they should.

CD4+ naive, central memory, regulatory and stem cell-like memory cells were sorted via CD45RO/CCR7/CD25/CD127/CD95/CD27. Purity above 95% was achieved in all sorted populations. Per the germline V gene, CDR1 is LGHNA and CDR2 is YNFKEQ. The ends lost 5 bases at V and 8 bases at J; junction bases unmatched: 14. The CDR3 runs 15 residues. Regarding this clone: Its antigen remains unknown.

Expressed TCRB transcripts were sequenced because the isolated RNA had all been reverse transcribed beforehand. Libraries were prepared by immunoSEQ multiplex PCR; TCRdb keeps only in-frame clonotypes and omits some of them. This sample yields about 260,000 clones, of which around 20% are seen a single time; less than 0.035% belongs to the top ten. This TCR came from a woman between 40 and 55 years old with type 1 diabetes. Sequencing was done on a sample of naive CD4+ T cells from blood. This chain joins TRBV4-2 and TRBJ1-2, with 7 nucleotides matching TRBD1. CDR3 sequence reads: CASSFRYRGAEGYTF. CDR3 DNA: TGTGCCAGCAGCTTCCGCTACAGGGGCGCGGAGGGCTACACCTTC.